These T cell receptor beta chains were read from a single sample in a study of shared clonotypes between healthy human individuals. Generated by immunoSEQ multiplex PCR, the TCRdb table keeps only in-frame clones and is missing some. Here the sample spans some 2.1 million clones, over 85% being singletons. The source material was naive CD8+ T cells sorted from blood. These receptor sequences come from a man between 18 and 35 years old in good health. Each CDR3 is given with its conserved first and last residue. The D gene is left open where the match is weak. For some rows the clone size is stated as once, few or many, or as a class when expanded; others skip it.

>TRBV9|TRBD2|NA|TRBJ2-2
TGTGCCAGCAGCGTAGCGGCTAGCGGGGGCGGGGAGCTGTTTTTT
CASSVAASGGGELFF
>TRBV7-2|NA|NA|TRBJ2-1
TGTGCCAGCAGCTTACAGGTAGGCTCCTACAATGAGCAGTTCTTC
CASSLQVGSYNEQFF
>TRBV27|NA|NA|TRBJ2-7
TGTGCCAGCAGTATACAGGGTGCCTACGAGCAGTACTTC
CASSIQGAYEQYF
>TRBV10-2|TRBD2|NA|TRBJ2-7
TGCGCCAGCAGTGAGTTTACTAGCGGGAGTGGATACGAGCAGTACTTC
CASSEFTSGSGYEQYF
>TRBV2|NA|NA|TRBJ2-7
TGTGCCAGCGGGGTTTACGAGCAGTACTTC
CASGVYEQYF
>TRBV7-9|NA|NA|TRBJ2-7
TGTGCCAGCAGCTTGTCCGAGGGGCTAGCTTCCGAGCAGTACTTC
CASSLSEGLASEQYF
>TRBV6-1|NA|NA|TRBJ2-7
TGTGCCAGCAGTGTAGCGGCCACCTACGAGCAGTACTTC
CASSVAATYEQYF
>TRBV28|TRBD1|NA|TRBJ1-1
TGTGCCAGCAGCCCCCAGGGGGATGAAGCTTTCTTT
CASSPQGDEAFF
>TRBV11-2|TRBD1|NA|TRBJ2-7
TGTGCCAGCAGCCGGGGACAGGGGGTCGAGCAGTACTTC
CASSRGQGVEQYF
>TRBV6-5|TRBD1|NA|TRBJ2-2
TGTGCCAGCAGTTACTCCAGGACAGGTCCGGCCGGGGAGCTGTTTTTT
CASSYSRTGPAGELFF
>TRBV5-6|NA|NA|TRBJ1-5
TGTGCCAGCAGCTTGGCGCTCGACCCACGGGGCCTATTT
CASSLALDPRGLF
>TRBV5-4|TRBD1|once|TRBJ1-2
TGTGCCAGCATCCCTCAGGGGGCCGGCTATGGCTACACCTTC
CASIPQGAGYGYTF
>TRBV7-3|TRBD2|NA|TRBJ2-3
TGTGCCAGCAGCTTAGTCGCTAGCGGGGATTCTGGCACGCAGTATTTT
CASSLVASGDSGTQYF
>TRBV4-3|TRBD1|NA|TRBJ1-4
TGCGCCAGCAGCCAAGATCCCCCGACAGGGTATAATGAAAAACTGTTTTTT
CASSQDPPTGYNEKLFF
>TRBV27|TRBD1|once|TRBJ2-7
TGTGCCAGCAGTTTATCTGGCAGGGGGCCCTACGAGCAGTACTTC
CASSLSGRGPYEQYF
>TRBV28|TRBD1|NA|TRBJ2-7
TGTGCCAGCAGCATGACAGGGAGCTCCTACGAGCAGTACTTC
CASSMTGSSYEQYF
>TRBV5-4|NA|NA|TRBJ1-1
TGTGCCAGCAGCTCCGGGTGGGGCACTGAAGCTTTCTTT
CASSSGWGTEAFF
>TRBV27|TRBD1|NA|TRBJ2-1
TGTGCCAGCAGTTCAGGCCCGGGACAGGGACAACATGAGCAGTTCTTC
CASSSGPGQGQHEQFF
>TRBV6-6|NA|NA|TRBJ2-5
TGTGCCAGCAGTTACTTGGCTAGCGAAGAGACCCAGTACTTC
CASSYLASEETQYF
>TRBV10-2|TRBD1|NA|TRBJ2-1
TGCGCCAGCAGTCCGGGACAGGGGGCCCATGAGCAGTTCTTC
CASSPGQGAHEQFF
>TRBV10-3|TRBD2|NA|TRBJ2-1
TGTGCCATCAGTGAGGGGGTAGCGGGAGGGATAGTGAATGAGCAGTTCTTC
CAISEGVAGGIVNEQFF
>TRBV7-4|TRBD2|NA|TRBJ2-1
TGTGCCCCCGGGAGCGGGAGAGGCAATGAGCAGTTCTTC
CAPGSGRGNEQFF
>TRBV6-1|NA|NA|TRBJ2-1
TGTGCCAGCAGTGAAGACGGCAGATACAATGAGCAGTTCTTC
CASSEDGRYNEQFF
>TRBV6-1|NA|NA|TRBJ1-4
TGTGCCAGCAGTGAAAGGGATGAAAAACTGTTTTTT
CASSERDEKLFF
>TRBV7-9|NA|NA|TRBJ1-5
TGTGCCAGCAGCTCTGGGACCGCTAGCAATCAGCCCCAGCATTTT
CASSSGTASNQPQHF
>TRBV15|NA|NA|TRBJ2-2
TGTGCCACCAGCAGAGATCCCCATTGGGCGGAGGCCGAGGTGGGGCTGTTTTTT
CATSRDPHWAEAEVGLFF
>TRBV5-4|NA|NA|TRBJ2-7
TGTGCCAGCAGCTTCCAGACAGACTACGAGCAGTACTTC
CASSFQTDYEQYF
>TRBV5-4|NA|NA|TRBJ2-7
TGTGCCAGCAGCTCGATTGGGGGGGGCCACGAGCAGTACTTC
CASSSIGGGHEQYF
>TRBV6-6|NA|NA|TRBJ1-1
TGTGCCAGCAGCCAAGGGCCTGAAGCTTTCTTT
CASSQGPEAFF